Each of the 9 T cell receptor beta chains below was sequenced from the same sample in a study of blood T cells in healthy people across ages. The second PCR ran about 7 to 12 cycles with a sample-barcoded 5' primer and J-beta primers. Via MiXCR, TCRdb re-called the 5' RACE reads, giving one row per CDR3 protein. The sample lists roughly 800,000 distinct CDR3 sequences, just under 25% occurring once. The sample also formed part of further work on T cells of mothers and their children.

The specimen sequenced was blood. The receptor set was obtained from a boy aged 10-17 years in good health.

The chain joins TRBV28 to TRBJ2-3; no firm D call. This CDR3 region has 12 residues. Trimming stripped 6 bases from V and 2 bases from J, with 6 bases between. CDR1 and CDR2 (germline): MDHEN, SYDVKM. The CDR3 nucleotides read TGTGCCAGCAGGGGGAACACAGATACGCAGTATTTT. Translating gives CASRGNTDTQYF.

This clonotype was counted many times. The chain combines TRBV29-1 with TRBJ1-2; D is uncertain. Deletions cut 7 bases from V and 2 bases from J, with 11 bases between. The germline V gene has CDR1 SQVTM and CDR2 ANQGSEA. This CDR3 spans 12 amino acids. CDR3 nucleotide sequence: TGCAGCGCCTCGGGCGGGAACTATGGCTACACCTTC. Translation: CSASGGNYGYTF.

The V and J genes are TRBV12-5 and TRBJ2-5, with 8 positions matching TRBD2. The J call may be in error: the DNA end matches TRBJ2-1 better. The V gene's germline CDR1 is LGHNT and CDR2 FRNRAP. This CDR3 is built from 15 residues. The CDR3 coding sequence is TGTGCTAGTGGTTTATCACTAGCGGCGGACAATGAGCAGTTCTTC. Translated: CASGLSLAADNEQFF.

This clonotype was seen a handful of times. The chain has TRBV10-3 and TRBJ2-2, with D unresolved. The germline CDR1 and CDR2 sequences are ENHRY and SYGVKD. V lost 4 bases to trimming and J lost 0 bases, with 9 bases between them. The CDR3 has 15 residues. The CDR3 coding sequence is TGTGCCATCAGTGGGGCAGGCTCGAACACCGGGGAGCTGTTTTTT. Protein product: CAISGAGSNTGELFF.

The J gene is TRBJ2-1, the V gene TRBV7-8; 16 bases line up with TRBD2. V lost 4 bases to trimming and J lost 12 bases; unmatched junction nucleotides: 9. Germline lookup yields CDR1 SGHVS and CDR2 FQNEAQ. The CDR3 has 16 amino acids. The CDR3 coding sequence is TGTGCCAGCAGCTCTGGGACTAGCGGGGGGGCGGTTGGGCAGTTCTTC. Translating gives CASSSGTSGGAVGQFF.

This rearrangement joins TRBV7-9 to TRBJ2-3; D not resolved. The CDR3 loop spans 15 amino acids. Germline V gene lookup returns CDR1 SEHNR and CDR2 FQNEAQ (reference sequence). Trimming removed 1 base from V and 0 bases from J, with 8 bases in between. CDR3 in DNA: TGTGCCAGCAGCTTAGAATCCCACAGCACAGATACGCAGTATTTT. It specifies CASSLESHSTDTQYF.

In this sample, this clonotype turned up a few times. The chain recombines TRBV5-1 with TRBJ2-1; D is unclear. The V gene lost 0 bases and the J gene lost 3 bases, with 10 bases spanning the gap. The length of the CDR3 is 15 residues. The germline V gene has CDR1 SGHRS and CDR2 YFSETQ. The CDR3 DNA sequence: TGCGCCAGCAGCTTGGCCGGAAATAGCTACAATGAGCAGTTCTTC. It encodes CASSLAGNSYNEQFF.

This clonotype came up once. This sequence joins TRBV7-2 and TRBJ1-1, with D possibly matching TRBD1 (6 bases). Trimming shortened V by 1 base and J by 3 bases, and 9 bases separated the two germline ends. Germline-derived CDR1 and CDR2 are SGHTA and FQGNSA. This CDR3 is built from 14 residues. This CDR3 is CASSLVGGYTEAFF. The CDR3 bases are TGTGCCAGCAGCTTAGTAGGGGGGTACACTGAAGCTTTCTTT.

J is TRBJ2-5 and V is TRBV7-9, with no clear D. V gave up 3 bases and J gave up 3 bases, with 17 bases separating them. CDR1 and CDR2 (germline): SEHNR, FQNEAQ (reference sequence). The CDR3 covers 16 residues. CDR3 DNA: TGTGCCAGCAGCTTTTTGATAGGGATGGTTAAAGAGACCCAGTACTTC. Protein product: CASSFLIGMVKETQYF.